This TCR beta chain was documented in a study of blood T cell repertoires in COVID-19. Study-wide background: Both acute and convalescent COVID-19 samples were obtained from the United States, Italy and Spain.

CDR1 and CDR2 from the germline V gene are KGHSH and LQKENI. J lost 6 bases, V lost 0 bases, and 4 bases had no gene match. This CDR3 spans 14 amino acids. This clone occurred a few times. TCRdb's copy holds only in-frame clones and misses some; the assay was immunoSEQ multiplex PCR. The sample includes fewer than 60,000 clones, 87% of them seen just once. The chain combines TRBV18 with TRBJ1-2; 7 nucleotides match TRBD1. This TCR was recovered from a human donor with acute or convalescent COVID-19. The donor label of this sample is uncertain. Sequencing was carried out using peripheral blood. CDR3 amino acids: CASSPPNDRDGYTF. Written as DNA, the CDR3 is TGTGCCAGCTCACCACCGAACGACAGGGATGGCTACACCTTC. Full variable domain (rest looked up from reference TRBV18 and TRBJ1-2): NAGVMQNPRHLVRRRGQEARLRCSPMKGHSHVYWYRQLPEEGLKFMVYLQKENIIDESGMPKERFSAEFPKEGPSILRIQQVVRGDSAAYFCASSPPNDRDGYTFGSGTRLTVV.